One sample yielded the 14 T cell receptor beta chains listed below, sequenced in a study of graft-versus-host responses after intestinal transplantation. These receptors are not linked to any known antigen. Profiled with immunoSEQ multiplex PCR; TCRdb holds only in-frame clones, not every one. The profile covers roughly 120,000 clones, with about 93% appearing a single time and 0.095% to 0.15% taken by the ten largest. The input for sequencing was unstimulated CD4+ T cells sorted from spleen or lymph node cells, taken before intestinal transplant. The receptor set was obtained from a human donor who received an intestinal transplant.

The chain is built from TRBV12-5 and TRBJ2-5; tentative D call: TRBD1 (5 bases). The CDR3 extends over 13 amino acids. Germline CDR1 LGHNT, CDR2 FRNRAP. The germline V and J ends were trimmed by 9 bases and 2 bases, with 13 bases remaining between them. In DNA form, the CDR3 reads TGTGCTAGCTGTCGGACACTACAAGAGACCCAGTACTTC. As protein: CASCRTLQETQYF.

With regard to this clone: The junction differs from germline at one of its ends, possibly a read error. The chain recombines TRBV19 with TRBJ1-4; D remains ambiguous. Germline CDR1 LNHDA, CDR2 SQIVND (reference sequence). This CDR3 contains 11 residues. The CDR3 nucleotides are TGTGCCGGTAGCCATGGTGAAAAACTGTTTTTT. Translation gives CAGSHGEKLFF.

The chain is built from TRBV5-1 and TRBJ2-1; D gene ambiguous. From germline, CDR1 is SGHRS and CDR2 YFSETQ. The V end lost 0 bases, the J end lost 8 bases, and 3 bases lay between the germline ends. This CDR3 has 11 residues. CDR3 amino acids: CASSLEYEQFF. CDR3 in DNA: TGCGCCAGCAGCTTGGAGTATGAGCAGTTCTTC.

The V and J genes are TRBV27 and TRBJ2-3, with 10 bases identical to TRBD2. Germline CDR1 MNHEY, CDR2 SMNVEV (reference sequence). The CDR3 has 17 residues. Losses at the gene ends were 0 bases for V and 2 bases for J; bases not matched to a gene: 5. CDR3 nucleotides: TGTGCCAGCAGTTTATCTGGACTAGCGGACTACACAGATACGCAGTATTTT. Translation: CASSLSGLADYTDTQYF.

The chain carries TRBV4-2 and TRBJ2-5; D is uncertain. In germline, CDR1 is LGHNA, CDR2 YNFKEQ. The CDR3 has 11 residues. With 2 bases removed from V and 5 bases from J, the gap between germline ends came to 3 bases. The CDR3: CASSQLETQYF. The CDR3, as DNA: TGTGCCAGCAGCCAACTGGAGACCCAGTACTTC.

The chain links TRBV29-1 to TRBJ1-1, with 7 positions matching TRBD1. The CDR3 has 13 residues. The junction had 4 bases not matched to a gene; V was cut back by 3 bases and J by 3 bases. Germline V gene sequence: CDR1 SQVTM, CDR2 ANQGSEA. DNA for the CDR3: TGCAGCGTTGAGACAGGGTGGGACACTGAAGCTTTCTTT. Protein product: CSVETGWDTEAFF. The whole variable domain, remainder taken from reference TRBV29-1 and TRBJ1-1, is SAVISQKPSRDICQRGTSLTIQCQVDSQVTMMFWYRQQPGQSLTLIATANQGSEATYESGFVIDKFPISRPNLTFSTLTVSNMSPEDSSIYLCSVETGWDTEAFFGQGTRLTVV.

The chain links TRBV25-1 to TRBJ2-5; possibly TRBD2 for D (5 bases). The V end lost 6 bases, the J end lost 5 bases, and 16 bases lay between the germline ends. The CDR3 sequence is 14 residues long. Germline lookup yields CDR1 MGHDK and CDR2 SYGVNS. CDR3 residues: CASSGLDSPETQYF. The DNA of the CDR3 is TGTGCCAGCAGCGGACTCGACTCCCCGGAGACCCAGTACTTC.

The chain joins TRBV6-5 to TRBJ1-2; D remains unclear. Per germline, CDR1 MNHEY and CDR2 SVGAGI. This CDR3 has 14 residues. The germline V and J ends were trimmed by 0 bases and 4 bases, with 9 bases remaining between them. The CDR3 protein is CASSYSRQVYGYTF. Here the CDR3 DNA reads TGTGCCAGCAGTTACTCGAGGCAGGTCTATGGCTACACCTTC.

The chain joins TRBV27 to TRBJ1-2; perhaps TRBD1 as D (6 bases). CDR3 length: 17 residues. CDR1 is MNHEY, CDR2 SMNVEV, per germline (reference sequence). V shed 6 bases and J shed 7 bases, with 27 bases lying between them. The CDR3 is CASSPFPTTGPLTGYTF. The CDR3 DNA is TGTGCCAGCAGCCCGTTCCCCACCACAGGGCCCCTTACTGGCTACACCTTC.

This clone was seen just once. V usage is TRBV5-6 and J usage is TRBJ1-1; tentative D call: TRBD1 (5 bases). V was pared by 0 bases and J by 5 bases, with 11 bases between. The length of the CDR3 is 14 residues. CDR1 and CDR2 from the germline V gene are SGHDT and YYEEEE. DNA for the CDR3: TGTGCCAGCAGCTTGGTGGGGCTTTGGACTGAAGCTTTCTTT. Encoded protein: CASSLVGLWTEAFF.

In DNA form, the CDR3 reads TGCGCCAGCAGCTCGGTGAACAGGGGACGGGAAAAACTGTTTTTT. It codes for CASSSVNRGREKLFF. The J gene is TRBJ1-4, the V gene TRBV5-1; 7 positions agree with TRBD1. The trim removed 3 bases at V and 8 bases at J, leaving 10 bases unmatched. The CDR3 extends over 15 amino acids. Germline-derived CDR1 and CDR2 are SGHRS and YFSETQ.

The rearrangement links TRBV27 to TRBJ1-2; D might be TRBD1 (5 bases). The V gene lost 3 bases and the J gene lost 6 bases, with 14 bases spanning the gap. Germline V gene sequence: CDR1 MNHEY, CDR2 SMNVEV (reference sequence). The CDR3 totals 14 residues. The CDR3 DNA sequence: TGTGCCAGCAGTTTGCGGGGGATGAACGATGGCTACACCTTC. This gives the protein CASSLRGMNDGYTF.

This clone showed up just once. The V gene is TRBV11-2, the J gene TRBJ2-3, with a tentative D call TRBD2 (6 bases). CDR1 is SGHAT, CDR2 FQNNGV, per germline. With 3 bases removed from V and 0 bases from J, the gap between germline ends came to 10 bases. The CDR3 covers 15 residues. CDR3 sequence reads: CASSFVGTSTDTQYF. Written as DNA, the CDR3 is TGTGCCAGCAGCTTTGTTGGGACTAGCACAGATACGCAGTATTTT.

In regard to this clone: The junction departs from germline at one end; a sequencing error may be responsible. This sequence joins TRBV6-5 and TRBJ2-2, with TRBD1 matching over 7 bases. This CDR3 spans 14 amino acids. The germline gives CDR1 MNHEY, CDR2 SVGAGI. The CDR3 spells CASTIRGNIGELFF. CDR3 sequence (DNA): TGTGCCAGCACCATCAGGGGGAACATCGGGGAGCTGTTTTTT.